The 23 T cell receptor beta chains given below trace back to one sample, sequenced in a study of T-cell memory formation after mild COVID-19. TCRdb processed the 5' RACE reads anew with MiXCR; each CDR3 protein has one entry. The table lists approximately 450,000 distinct CDR3 sequences, around a sixth of them singletons. The specimen was PBMCs or a T cell subset sorted from them (not recorded which). Receptor source: an adult woman who had mild COVID-19 (a few samples of this study predate the infection). Cell type and time point are not known.

The chain employs TRBV5-5 and TRBJ2-2; either TRBD1 or TRBD2 may supply D (5 bases each). This CDR3 is built from 17 residues. Germline CDR1 and CDR2: SGHKS and YYEKEE (reference sequence). Trimming left V 0 bases short and J 1 base short, with 13 bases between. CDR3 sequence reads: CASSLGMLGVNTGELFF. CDR3 nucleotides: TGTGCCAGCAGCTTGGGGATGTTGGGGGTGAACACCGGGGAGCTGTTTTTT.

In nucleotides, the CDR3 is TGTGCCAGCAGCGCACTAGCGGGAGGGCCCTACGAGCAGTACTTC. Translated, it gives CASSALAGGPYEQYF. The rearrangement links TRBV9 to TRBJ2-7; 13 bases line up with TRBD2. The CDR3 totals 15 residues. V gave up 3 bases and J gave up 2 bases; unmatched junction bases: 2. Germline V gives CDR1 SGDLS, CDR2 YYNGEE.

V and J are TRBV3-1 and TRBJ2-1; the match to TRBD2 covers 8 bases. The CDR3 is 17 residues long. After removal of 4 bases from V and 2 bases from J, the junction contained 10 bases not matched to a gene. Germline assignment: CDR1 LGHDT and CDR2 YNNKEL (reference sequence). Here the CDR3 DNA reads TGTGCCAGCAGCCCATCTTTCGGCGGGGGGACCTACAATGAGCAGTTCTTC. The encoded protein is CASSPSFGGGTYNEQFF.

The chain recombines TRBV13 with TRBJ1-3; D not resolved. Trimming removed 4 bases at V and 0 bases at J, with 7 bases between. Germline CDR1 is PRHDT and CDR2 is FYEKMQ (reference sequence). The CDR3 runs 14 residues. CDR3 nucleotides: TGTGCCAGCAGCTCGTTGAACTCTGGAAACACCATATATTTT. It encodes CASSSLNSGNTIYF.

The V and J genes are TRBV5-1 and TRBJ2-1; D not resolved. The V and J ends lost 2 bases and 12 bases respectively, with 15 bases between them. Germline CDR1 SGHRS, CDR2 YFSETQ. This CDR3 comprises 13 residues. For the CDR3, the DNA is TGCGCCAGCAGCTTAGGGCACAATGAGCGGCAGTTCTTC. Translated: CASSLGHNERQFF.

The chain uses TRBV7-6 and TRBJ2-1; tentative D call: TRBD2 (6 bases). This CDR3 has 16 amino acids. The V end was cut by 5 bases, the J end by 7 bases, with 21 bases between. From germline, CDR1 is SGHVS and CDR2 FNYEAQ. CDR3 bases: TGTGCCAGCAGCCTAGGGAGGCAGGGAAGGACTAATGAGCAGTTCTTC. Translated, it gives CASSLGRQGRTNEQFF.

The chain couples TRBV5-1 to TRBJ2-2; D gene unclear. Trimming took off 0 bases at V and 3 bases at J, with 12 bases between the two ends. The length of the CDR3 is 16 residues. The germline V gene has CDR1 SGHRS and CDR2 YFSETQ. For the CDR3, the DNA is TGCGCCAGCAGCTTGGTCGCTCTGGCGGACACCGGGGAGCTGTTTTTT. It encodes CASSLVALADTGELFF. The entire variable domain, with the rest obtained from reference TRBV5-1 and TRBJ2-2, is as follows: KAGVTQTPRYLIKTRGQQVTLSCSPISGHRSVSWYQQTPGQGLQFLFEYFSETQRNKGNFPGRFSGRQFSNSRSEMNVSTLELGDSALYLCASSLVALADTGELFFGEGSRLTVL.

The chain couples TRBV24-1 to TRBJ2-1; 12 bases are shared with TRBD2. The V gene's germline CDR1 is KGHDR and CDR2 SFDVKD. This CDR3 contains 16 residues. The J segment lost 9 bases and the V segment lost 0 bases, leaving 5 bases of the junction unmatched. The DNA of the CDR3 is TGTGCCACCAGTGATTTGCAAACTAGCGGGAGGTCTGAGCAGTTCTTC. Its protein is CATSDLQTSGRSEQFF.

Worth noting for this clonotype: A much more abundant neighbour one base away suggests this may be a read error. V is TRBV3-1 and J is TRBJ2-7, with unresolved D. CDR1 is LGHDT and CDR2 is YNNKEL in the germline V gene (reference sequence). The CDR3 loop spans 11 amino acids. The germline V and J ends were trimmed by 5 bases and 3 bases, with 5 bases remaining between them. CDR3 DNA sequence: TGTGCCAGCAGCGCCCACTACGAGCAGTACTTC. Translation: CASSAHYEQYF.

In this sample, this clonotype turned up a few times. The V gene is TRBV20-1, the J gene TRBJ1-2; D uncertain. V dropped 3 bases and J dropped 1 base, with 6 bases sitting between them. Germline V lookup: CDR1 DFQATT, CDR2 SNEGSKA (reference sequence). The CDR3 is 12 residues long. For the CDR3, the DNA is TGCAGTGCTAGGGACCTTAACTATGGCTACACCTTC. Amino acids: CSARDLNYGYTF.

The chain combines TRBV12-3 or TRBV12-4 with TRBJ2-7; 11 nucleotides line up with TRBD2. V gave up 1 base and J gave up 2 bases; unmatched junction bases: 7. The CDR3 contains 17 residues. The CDR3 loop reads CASSLGTRLAGTYEQYF. CDR3 in DNA: TGTGCCAGCAGTTTAGGGACGAGACTAGCGGGAACCTACGAGCAGTACTTC.

This clonotype was found a few times. The chain uses TRBV4-1 and TRBJ1-1; D unclear. Trimming cost V 1 base and J 0 bases, with 12 bases left between them. The germline CDR1 and CDR2 sequences are MGHRA and YSYEKL. The CDR3 totals 16 residues. CDR3 DNA sequence: TGCGCCAGCAGCCAAGGTCCTAAACAGCTGAACACTGAAGCTTTCTTT. Translation gives CASSQGPKQLNTEAFF.

This clonotype has more than one count but fewer than ten. V usage is TRBV6-5 and J usage is TRBJ2-5; no firm D call. The CDR3 length is 14 residues. Per the germline V gene, CDR1 is MNHEY and CDR2 is SVGAGI. V lost 0 bases and J lost 2, with 7 bases in between. The CDR3 reads CASSYSWGQETQYF. The CDR3, as DNA: TGTGCCAGCAGTTACTCGTGGGGTCAAGAGACCCAGTACTTC.

This clonotype has at least ten counts. V is TRBV11-2 and J is TRBJ2-1, with 12 bases lining up with TRBD2. The germline gives CDR1 SGHAT, CDR2 FQNNGV. The junction had 5 bases not matched to a gene; V was cut back by 1 base and J by 4 bases. The CDR3 is made up of 17 amino acids. The CDR3 region is CASSLGTSGGFYNEQFF. The CDR3 DNA is TGTGCCAGCAGCTTAGGCACTAGCGGGGGGTTTTACAATGAGCAGTTCTTC.

This clonotype has a count of ten or more. The rearrangement uses TRBV5-1 and TRBJ2-7; possibly TRBD1 for D (5 bases). The CDR3 runs to 15 residues. V dropped 0 bases and J dropped 0 bases, with 10 bases sitting between them. CDR1 is SGHRS and CDR2 is YFSETQ in the germline V gene. The CDR3 here is CASSLAGDSSYEQYF. DNA of the CDR3: TGCGCCAGCAGCTTGGCCGGAGACAGCTCCTACGAGCAGTACTTC.

In its sample, this clonotype was seen a few times. The rearrangement links TRBV2 to TRBJ1-6; 7 nucleotides agree with TRBD1. After removal of 6 bases from V and 0 bases from J, the junction contained 8 bases not matched to a gene. The CDR3 extends over 17 amino acids. Germline CDR1 is SNHLY and CDR2 is FYNNEI. Here the CDR3 reads CASSADRLSSYNSPLHF. The DNA for the CDR3 is TGTGCCAGCAGCGCGGACAGGTTGAGCTCCTATAATTCACCCCTCCACTTT.

This chain uses TRBV9 with TRBJ1-5; D is perhaps TRBD1 (5 bases). The CDR3 loop spans 12 amino acids. Germline CDR1 and CDR2: SGDLS and YYNGEE. Trimming shortened V by 5 bases and J by 7 bases, and 10 bases separated the two germline ends. This chain's CDR3 is CASSSGDQPQHF. DNA of the CDR3: TGTGCCAGCAGTTCCGGGGACCAGCCCCAGCATTTT. The whole variable domain, filled in from reference TRBV9 and TRBJ1-5, reads DSGVTQTPKHLITATGQRVTLRCSPRSGDLSVYWYQQSLDQGLQFLIQYYNGEERAKGNILERFSAQQFPDLHSELNLSSLELGDSALYFCASSSGDQPQHFGDGTRLSIL.

This clonotype occurred a few times. The chain recombines TRBV10-3 with TRBJ2-7; no clear D. V was clipped by 1 base and J by 2 bases, with 9 bases between them. The CDR3 has 14 amino acids. Germline CDR1 ENHRY, CDR2 SYGVKD. DNA for the CDR3: TGTGCCATCAGTGAGTACGCGGATGCCTACGAGCAGTACTTC. The encoded protein is CAISEYADAYEQYF.

This clonotype showed up just a few times. The rearrangement uses TRBV12-3 or TRBV12-4 and TRBJ1-5; a possible D gene is TRBD1 (6 bases). The V and J ends lost 4 bases and 8 bases respectively, with 12 bases between them. This CDR3 is 13 amino acids long. For the CDR3, the DNA is TGTGCCAGCAGTTGGTCAGGGGAAAAGCCCCAGCATTTT. It is translated as CASSWSGEKPQHF.

This clonotype was picked up many times. The chain combines TRBV7-2 with TRBJ1-1; D gene uncertain. The length of the CDR3 is 14 residues. V was clipped by 2 bases and J by 2 bases, with 9 bases between them. Germline CDR1 SGHTA, CDR2 FQGNSA. The CDR3, as DNA: TGTGCCAGCAGCTTAACAGAGGTTAACACTGAAGCTTTCTTT. Amino acids: CASSLTEVNTEAFF.

The V and J genes are TRBV29-1 and TRBJ2-1, with D unresolved. Trimming shortened V by 6 bases and J by 6 bases, and 12 bases separated the two germline ends. Germline CDR1 reads SQVTM; CDR2 reads ANQGSEA. This CDR3 has 12 residues. The CDR3 bases are TGCAGCGTCAATCCCTCGGCCAATGAGCAGTTCTTC. This gives the protein CSVNPSANEQFF.

This clonotype came up a few times. The rearrangement links TRBV5-1 to TRBJ1-6, with 8 nucleotides matching TRBD1. The CDR3 is 14 amino acids. Germline assignment: CDR1 SGHRS and CDR2 YFSETQ. V shed 4 bases and J 7 bases; nucleotides not matched to a gene: 4. CDR3 residues: CASSLRTGNSPLHF. The CDR3 nucleotides are TGCGCCAGCAGCCTGCGGACAGGGAATTCACCCCTCCACTTT.

The rearrangement links TRBV6-1 to TRBJ2-3; weak D call: TRBD1 (6 bases). Trimming removed 4 bases at V and 2 bases at J, with 13 bases between. The V gene's germline CDR1 is MNHNS and CDR2 SASEGT. This CDR3 region has 15 residues. CDR3 sequence (DNA): TGTGCCAGCAGTGGACTCGGACAGCCCACAGATACGCAGTATTTT. This encodes CASSGLGQPTDTQYF.